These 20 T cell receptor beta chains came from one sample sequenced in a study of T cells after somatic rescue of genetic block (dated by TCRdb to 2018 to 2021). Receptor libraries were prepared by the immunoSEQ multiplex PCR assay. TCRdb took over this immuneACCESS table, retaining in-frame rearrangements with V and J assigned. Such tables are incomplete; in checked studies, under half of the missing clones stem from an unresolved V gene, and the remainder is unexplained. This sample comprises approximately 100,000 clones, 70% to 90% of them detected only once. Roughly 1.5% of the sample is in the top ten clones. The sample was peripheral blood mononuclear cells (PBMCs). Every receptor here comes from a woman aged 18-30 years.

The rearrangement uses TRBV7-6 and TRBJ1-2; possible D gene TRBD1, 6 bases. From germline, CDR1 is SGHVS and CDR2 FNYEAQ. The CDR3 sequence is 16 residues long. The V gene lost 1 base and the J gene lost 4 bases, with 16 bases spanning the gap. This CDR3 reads CASSLGAQGTAYGYTF. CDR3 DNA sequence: TGTGCCAGCAGCTTAGGGGCACAGGGTACCGCCTATGGCTACACCTTC.

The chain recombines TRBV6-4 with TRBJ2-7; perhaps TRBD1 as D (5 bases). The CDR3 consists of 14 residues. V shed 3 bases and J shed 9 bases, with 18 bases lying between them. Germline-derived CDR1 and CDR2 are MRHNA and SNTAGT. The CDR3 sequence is CASSEKGSSVGQYF. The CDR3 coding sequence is TGTGCCAGCAGTGAGAAGGGGTCATCTGTCGGGCAGTACTTC.

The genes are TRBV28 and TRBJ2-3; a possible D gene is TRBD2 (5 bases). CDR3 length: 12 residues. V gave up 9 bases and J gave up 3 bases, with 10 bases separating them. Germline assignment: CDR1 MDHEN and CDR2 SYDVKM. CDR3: CASRRDTDTQYF. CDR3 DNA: TGTGCCAGTCGCCGGGATACAGATACGCAGTATTTT.

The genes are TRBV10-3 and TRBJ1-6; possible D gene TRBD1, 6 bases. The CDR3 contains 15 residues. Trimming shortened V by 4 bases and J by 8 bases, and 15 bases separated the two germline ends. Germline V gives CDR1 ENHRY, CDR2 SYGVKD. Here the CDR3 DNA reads TGTGCCATCAGTGCGGGGACACCGACCGATTCACCCCTCCACTTT. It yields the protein CAISAGTPTDSPLHF.

The CDR3 nucleotides are TGTGCCAGCAGCTCCACCCTAGAGCAGTTCTTC. Translation gives CASSSTLEQFF. The V gene is TRBV5-4, the J gene TRBJ2-1; D ambiguous. The CDR3 has 11 residues. The V gene's germline CDR1 is SGHNT and CDR2 YYREEE (reference sequence). Trimming cost V 3 bases and J 10 bases, with 8 bases left between them.

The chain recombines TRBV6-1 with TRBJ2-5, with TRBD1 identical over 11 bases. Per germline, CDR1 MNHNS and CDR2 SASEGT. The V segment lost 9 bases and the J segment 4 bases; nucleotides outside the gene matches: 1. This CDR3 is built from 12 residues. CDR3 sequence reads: CARGQGGETQYF. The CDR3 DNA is TGTGCCAGGGGACAGGGGGGAGAGACCCAGTACTTC.

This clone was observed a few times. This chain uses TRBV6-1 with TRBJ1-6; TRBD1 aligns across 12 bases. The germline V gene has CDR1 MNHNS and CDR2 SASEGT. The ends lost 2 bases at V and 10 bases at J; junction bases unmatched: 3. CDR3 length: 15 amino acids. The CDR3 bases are TGTGCCAGCAGTGAAACCGGGACAGGGGGCTCACCCCTCCACTTT. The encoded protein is CASSETGTGGSPLHF.

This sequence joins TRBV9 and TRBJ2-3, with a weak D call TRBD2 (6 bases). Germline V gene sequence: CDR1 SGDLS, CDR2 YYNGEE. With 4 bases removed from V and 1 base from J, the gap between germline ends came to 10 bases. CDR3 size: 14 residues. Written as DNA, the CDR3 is TGTGCCAGCAGCATCCGACTAGGCACAGATACGCAGTATTTT. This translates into CASSIRLGTDTQYF. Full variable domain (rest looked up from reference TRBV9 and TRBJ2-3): DSGVTQTPKHLITATGQRVTLRCSPRSGDLSVYWYQQSLDQGLQFLIQYYNGEERAKGNILERFSAQQFPDLHSELNLSSLELGDSALYFCASSIRLGTDTQYFGPGTRLTVL.

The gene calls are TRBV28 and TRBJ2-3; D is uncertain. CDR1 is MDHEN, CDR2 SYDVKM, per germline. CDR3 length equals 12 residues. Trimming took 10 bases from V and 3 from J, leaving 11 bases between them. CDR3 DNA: TGTGCCACCAGCATGGGGACAGATACGCAGTATTTT. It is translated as CATSMGTDTQYF. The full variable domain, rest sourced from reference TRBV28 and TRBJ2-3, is DVKVTQSSRYLVKRTGEKVFLECVQDMDHENMFWYRQDPGLGLRLIYFSYDVKMKEKGDIPEGYSVSREKKERFSLILESASTNQTSMYLCATSMGTDTQYFGPGTRLTVL.

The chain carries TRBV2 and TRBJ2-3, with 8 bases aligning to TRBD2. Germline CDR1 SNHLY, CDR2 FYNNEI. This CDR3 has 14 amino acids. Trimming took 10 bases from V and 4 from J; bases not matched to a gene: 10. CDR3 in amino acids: CATTAGAGSDTQYF. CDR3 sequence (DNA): TGTGCCACGACAGCGGGAGCGGGTTCAGATACGCAGTATTTT.

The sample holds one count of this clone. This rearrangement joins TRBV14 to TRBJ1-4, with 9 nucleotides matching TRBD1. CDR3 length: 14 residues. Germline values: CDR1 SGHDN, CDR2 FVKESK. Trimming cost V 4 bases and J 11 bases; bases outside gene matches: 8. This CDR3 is CASSPPGTGLKLFF. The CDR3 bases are TGTGCCAGCAGCCCGCCCGGGACAGGGTTGAAACTGTTTTTT.

Written as DNA, the CDR3 is TGTGCCAGCAGCTTAGTTCCCCTCAGGGCCGATGAGCAGTTCTTC. Its translation is CASSLVPLRADEQFF. The V call is TRBV7-9, the J call TRBJ2-1; weak D call: TRBD1 (5 bases). This CDR3 is built from 15 residues. CDR1 is SEHNR and CDR2 is FQNEAQ in the germline V gene (reference sequence). V shed 1 base and J shed 8 bases, with 15 bases lying between them.

CDR3 amino acids: CASSLRVRETQYF. The CDR3 DNA reads as TGTGCCAGCAGCTTAAGGGTGCGGGAGACCCAGTACTTC. The chain links TRBV11-2 to TRBJ2-5; D is uncertain. Germline CDR1 and CDR2: SGHAT and FQNNGV. The CDR3 length is 13 residues. Trimming cost V 2 bases and J 5 bases, with 9 bases left between them.

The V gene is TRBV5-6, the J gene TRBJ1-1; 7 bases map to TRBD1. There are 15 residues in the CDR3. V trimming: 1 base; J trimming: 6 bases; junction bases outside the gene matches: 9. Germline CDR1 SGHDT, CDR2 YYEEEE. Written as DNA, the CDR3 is TGTGCCAGCAGCTTGTTAAGGGACAGAAGCTCTGAAGCTTTCTTT. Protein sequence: CASSLLRDRSSEAFF.

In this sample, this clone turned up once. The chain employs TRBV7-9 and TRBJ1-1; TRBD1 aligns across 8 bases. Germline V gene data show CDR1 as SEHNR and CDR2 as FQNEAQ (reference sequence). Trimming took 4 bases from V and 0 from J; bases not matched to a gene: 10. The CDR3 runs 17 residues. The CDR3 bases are TGTGCCAGCAGCTCCGGACAGGGCGGAGGGATGAACACTGAAGCTTTCTTT. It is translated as CASSSGQGGGMNTEAFF.

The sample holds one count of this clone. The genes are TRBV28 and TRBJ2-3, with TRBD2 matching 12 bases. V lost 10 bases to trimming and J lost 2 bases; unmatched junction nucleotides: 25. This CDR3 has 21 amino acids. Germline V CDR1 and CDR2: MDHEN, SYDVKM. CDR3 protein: CATDPLITSGRYSDNTDTQYF. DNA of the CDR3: TGTGCCACCGATCCCCTTATTACTAGCGGGAGGTACTCGGACAACACAGATACGCAGTATTTT.

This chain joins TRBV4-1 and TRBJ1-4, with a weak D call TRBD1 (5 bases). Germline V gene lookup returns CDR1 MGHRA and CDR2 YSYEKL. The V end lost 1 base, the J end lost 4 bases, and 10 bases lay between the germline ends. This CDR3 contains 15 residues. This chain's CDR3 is CASSQVRGLNEKLFF. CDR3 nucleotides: TGCGCCAGCAGCCAAGTGAGGGGCCTTAATGAAAAACTGTTTTTT.

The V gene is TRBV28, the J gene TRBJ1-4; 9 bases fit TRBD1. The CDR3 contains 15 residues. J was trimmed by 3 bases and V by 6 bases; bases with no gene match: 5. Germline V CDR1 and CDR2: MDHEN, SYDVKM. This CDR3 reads CASSNRGLSNEKLFF. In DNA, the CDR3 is TGTGCCAGCAGCAACAGGGGGCTTTCTAATGAAAAACTGTTTTTT.

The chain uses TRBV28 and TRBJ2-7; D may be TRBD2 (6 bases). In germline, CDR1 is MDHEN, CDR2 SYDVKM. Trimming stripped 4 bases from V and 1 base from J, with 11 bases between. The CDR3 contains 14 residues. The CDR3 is CASSWRRESYEQYF. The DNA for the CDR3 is TGTGCCAGCAGTTGGAGACGGGAGTCCTACGAGCAGTACTTC.

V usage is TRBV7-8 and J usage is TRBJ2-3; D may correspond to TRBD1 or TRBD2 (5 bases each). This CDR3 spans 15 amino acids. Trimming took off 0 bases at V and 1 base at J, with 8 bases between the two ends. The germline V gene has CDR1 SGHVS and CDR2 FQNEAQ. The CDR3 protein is CASSLARGRTDTQYF. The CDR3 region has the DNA TGTGCCAGCAGCTTAGCCCGGGGCCGCACAGATACGCAGTATTTT.